This TCR beta chain came from a study of T cells in Graves' hyperthyroidism and ophthalmopathy. This CDR3 is 15 amino acids long. Looked up from germline, CDR1 is MDHEN and CDR2 is SYDVKM. The germline V and J ends were trimmed by 2 bases and 1 base, with 10 bases remaining between them. Authors of the study amplified TCR beta CDR3 regions from RNA transcripts. With the HTBI primer set, the TCR CDR3 went through a first round of RT-PCR. MiXCR, run by TCRdb on the multiplex PCR reads, gives a single entry per CDR3 protein. This sample has hundreds of thousands of distinct CDR3 sequences, with around 16% found just once. Study results and caveats: Most expanded thyroid clonotypes above 0.001 also appeared in blood.

The sample holds many counts of this clonotype. Its target is not known. For ophthalmopathy patients, the Clinical Activity Score was at least 3 and the NOSPECS grade at least 4; duration was under 3 months. From more than 9.5 ml of fresh peripheral blood, PBMCs were isolated. The genes are TRBV28 and TRBJ2-3, with D unclear. This receptor was taken from a middle-aged woman with Graves' ophthalmopathy. Sequencing input: blood. The CDR3 region is CASSLGGPGTDTQYF. CDR3 sequence (DNA): TGTGCCAGCAGTTTAGGCGGCCCGGGCACAGATACGCAGTATTTT.